The 5 T cell receptor beta chains reported below all come from one sample, sequenced in a study of cytomegalovirus exposure and HLA in healthy donors. Both 60 Vbeta primers and 13 Jbeta primers went into the PCR. TCRdb keeps only in-frame clones here, not all; method: immunoSEQ multiplex PCR. The sample holds some 190,000 clones, 75% to 80% seen once. The sequencing input was PBMCs. All receptors come from a female donor in good health and CMV-seronegative.

Points on this clone: A junction end diverges from the germline sequence, so it may reflect a read error. The chain links TRBV7-9 to TRBJ1-1; a weak D match, TRBD1 (6 bases). This CDR3 region has 17 residues. CDR1 and CDR2 (germline): SEHNR, FQNEAQ (reference sequence). The CDR3 sequence is CSSSSKVGAAMNTEAFF. Here the CDR3 DNA reads TGTTCCAGCAGCTCCAAGGTGGGGGCGGCCATGAACACTGAAGCTTTCTTT.

The genes are TRBV20-1 and TRBJ1-4, with 7 positions matching TRBD1. Germline V gene sequence: CDR1 DFQATT, CDR2 SNEGSKA (reference sequence). The CDR3 covers 10 residues. V shed 6 bases and J 8 bases; nucleotides not matched to a gene: 0. For the CDR3, the DNA is TGCAGTGCAGGGGGCGAAAAACTGTTTTTT. Encoded protein: CSAGGEKLFF.

The rearrangement links TRBV11-3 to TRBJ1-2; D unresolved. The CDR3 spans 12 residues. V was trimmed by 5 bases and J by 6 bases, leaving 10 bases between them. Germline CDR1 and CDR2: SGHNT and YENEEA. The CDR3 nucleotides read TGTGCCAGCAGCGCATCCGGGGATGGCTACACCTTC. Translated, it gives CASSASGDGYTF.

This rearrangement joins TRBV6-1 to TRBJ1-6; no clear D. Trimming cost V 6 bases and J 2 bases, with 11 bases left between them. The CDR3 extends over 15 amino acids. From germline, CDR1 is MNHNS and CDR2 SASEGT. The CDR3 DNA is TGTGCCAGCAGGGTCGGGAGGACCTATAATTCACCCCTCCACTTT. Its protein product is CASRVGRTYNSPLHF.

This clone has just one count. The chain has TRBV2 and TRBJ1-1; D unresolved. The germline V gene has CDR1 SNHLY and CDR2 FYNNEI. The CDR3 sequence is 13 residues long. The germline V and J ends were trimmed by 2 bases and 10 bases, with 14 bases remaining between them. CDR3 in DNA: TGTGCCAGCAGTGAACGCGGGTTTGGTGCAGCTTTCTTT. This translates into CASSERGFGAAFF.